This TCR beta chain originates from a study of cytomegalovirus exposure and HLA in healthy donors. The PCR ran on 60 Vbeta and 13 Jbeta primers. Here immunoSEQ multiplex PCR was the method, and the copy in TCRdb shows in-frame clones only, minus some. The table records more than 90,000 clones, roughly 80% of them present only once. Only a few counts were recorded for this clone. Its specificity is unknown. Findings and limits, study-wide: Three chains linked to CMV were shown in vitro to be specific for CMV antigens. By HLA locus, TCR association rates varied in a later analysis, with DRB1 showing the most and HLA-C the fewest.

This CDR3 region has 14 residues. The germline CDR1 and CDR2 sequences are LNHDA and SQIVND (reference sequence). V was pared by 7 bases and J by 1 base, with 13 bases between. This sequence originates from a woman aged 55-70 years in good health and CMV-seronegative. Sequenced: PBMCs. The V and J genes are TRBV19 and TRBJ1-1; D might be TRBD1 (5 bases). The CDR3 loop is CASITGRENTEAFF. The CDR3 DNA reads TGTGCCAGTATAACCGGCAGGGAGAACACTGAAGCTTTCTTT.